This TCR beta chain was recorded in a study of T cell repertoires in cytomegalovirus infection (dated by TCRdb to between 2018 and 2021). About the investigation overall: The HLA type of each donor mattered for the analysis, because public TCR beta signatures pointed to carriage of CMV infection along with the matching HLA type. The research as a whole found: Cumulative frequency of public TCR beta family members discriminated carriers of CMV infection plus the relevant HLA type in this cohort and an independent roughly 330-donor cohort. The ex vivo response was dominated by HLA-C-restricted CMV-specific TCR beta clonotypes, which also provided the single most frequent clonotype in two of eight donors.

This clonotype has more than one count but fewer than ten. Its target antigen remains unknown. Per-nucleotide qualities are absent, and no much larger clonotype sits a single base away. Here V drops 4 bases and J drops 8 bases, and the junction holds 7 bases not matched to any gene. The germline V gene encodes CDR1 SGHAT and CDR2 FQNNGV. From cysteine to phenylalanine, the CDR3 is 15 amino acids long. Only CDR3 DNA remains: 45 bases, in frame from the first base. The run used an Illumina HiSeq 1500. TCRdb redid the processing of the public reads, applying fastp at Q25 and MiXCR, and retained in-frame beta chains. Identical CDR3 protein sequences are pooled into one entry, listed with their most common genes and DNA. The sample contains under 800,000 distinct CDR3 sequences, about 24% of them found a single time. Clones ranked in the top ten supply approximately 8% of the sample.

Sequenced sample: CD8+ T cells from PBMCs. The rearranged chain carries TRBV11-2 and TRBJ2-3; 12 nucleotides in the junction match TRBD1. This receptor was identified in a human donor in good health (CMV status not recorded). Some clones in this sample may be carry-over from other donors' samples. The DNA sequence reads TGTGCCAGCAGCTCGCCGGGACAGGGGGCTCGTACGCAGTATTTT. The encoded protein is CASSSPGQGARTQYF.